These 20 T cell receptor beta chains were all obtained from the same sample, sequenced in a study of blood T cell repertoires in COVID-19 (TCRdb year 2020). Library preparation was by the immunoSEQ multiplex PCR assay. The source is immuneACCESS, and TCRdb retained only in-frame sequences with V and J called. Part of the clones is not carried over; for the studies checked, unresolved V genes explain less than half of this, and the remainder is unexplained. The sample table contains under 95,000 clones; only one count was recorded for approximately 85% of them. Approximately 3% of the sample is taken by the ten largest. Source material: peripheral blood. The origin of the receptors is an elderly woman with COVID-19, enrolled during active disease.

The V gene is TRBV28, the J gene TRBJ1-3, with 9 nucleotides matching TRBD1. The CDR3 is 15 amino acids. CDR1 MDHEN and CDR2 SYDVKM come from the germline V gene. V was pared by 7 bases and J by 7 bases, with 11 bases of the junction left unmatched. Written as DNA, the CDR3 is TGTGCCAGCATCCACCGGGACAGGGCTCGGAACACCATATATTTT. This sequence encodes CASIHRDRARNTIYF.

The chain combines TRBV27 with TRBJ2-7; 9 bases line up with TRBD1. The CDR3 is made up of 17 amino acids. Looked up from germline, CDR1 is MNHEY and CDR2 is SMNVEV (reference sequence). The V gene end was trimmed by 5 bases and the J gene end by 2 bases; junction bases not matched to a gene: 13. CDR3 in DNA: TGTGCCAGCAGTCTAAGGCATTTCGGGACAGGGACCTACGAGCAGTACTTC. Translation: CASSLRHFGTGTYEQYF.

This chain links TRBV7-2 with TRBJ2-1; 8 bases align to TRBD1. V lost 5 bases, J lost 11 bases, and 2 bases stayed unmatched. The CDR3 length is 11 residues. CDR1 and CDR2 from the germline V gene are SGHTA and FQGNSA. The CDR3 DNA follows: TGTGCCAGCAGCCCCAGGGGGCAGCAGTTCTTC. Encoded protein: CASSPRGQQFF.

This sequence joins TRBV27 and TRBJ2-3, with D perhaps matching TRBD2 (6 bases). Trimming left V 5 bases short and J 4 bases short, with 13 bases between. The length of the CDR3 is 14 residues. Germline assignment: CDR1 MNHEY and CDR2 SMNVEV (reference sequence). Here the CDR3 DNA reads TGTGCCAGCAGTCCGCTAGCTAGCGCAGATACGCAGTATTTT. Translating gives CASSPLASADTQYF.

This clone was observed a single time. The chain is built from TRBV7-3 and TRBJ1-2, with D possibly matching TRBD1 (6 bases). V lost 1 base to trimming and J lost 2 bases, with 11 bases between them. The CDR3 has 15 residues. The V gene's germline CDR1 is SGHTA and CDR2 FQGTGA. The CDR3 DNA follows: TGTGCCAGCAGCTTAAAGCCGGGGACAAACTATGGCTACACCTTC. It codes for CASSLKPGTNYGYTF.

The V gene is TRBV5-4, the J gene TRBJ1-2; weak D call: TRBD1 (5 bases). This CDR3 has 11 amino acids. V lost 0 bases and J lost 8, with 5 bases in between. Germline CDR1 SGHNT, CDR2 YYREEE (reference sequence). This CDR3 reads CASSLGGGYTF. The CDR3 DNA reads TGTGCCAGCAGCTTGGGGGGCGGCTACACCTTC.

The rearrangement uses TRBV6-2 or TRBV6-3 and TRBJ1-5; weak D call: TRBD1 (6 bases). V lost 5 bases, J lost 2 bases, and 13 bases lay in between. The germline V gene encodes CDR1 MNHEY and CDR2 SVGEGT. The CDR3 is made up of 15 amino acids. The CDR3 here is CASSSQGQGNQPQHF. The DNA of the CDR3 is TGTGCCAGCAGTAGCCAGGGGCAGGGCAATCAGCCCCAGCATTTT.

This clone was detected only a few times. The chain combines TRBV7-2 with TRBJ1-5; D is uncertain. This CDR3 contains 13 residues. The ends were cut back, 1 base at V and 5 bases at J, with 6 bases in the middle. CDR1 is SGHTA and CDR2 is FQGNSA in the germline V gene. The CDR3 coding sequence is TGTGCCAGCAGCTTAGTCGAGGATCAGCCCCAGCATTTT. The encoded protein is CASSLVEDQPQHF. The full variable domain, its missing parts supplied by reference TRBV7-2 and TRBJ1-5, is GAGVSQSPSNKVTEKGKDVELRCDPISGHTALYWYRQSLGQGLEFLIYFQGNSAPDKSGLPSDRFSAERTGGSVSTLTIQRTQQEDSAVYLCASSLVEDQPQHFGDGTRLSIL.

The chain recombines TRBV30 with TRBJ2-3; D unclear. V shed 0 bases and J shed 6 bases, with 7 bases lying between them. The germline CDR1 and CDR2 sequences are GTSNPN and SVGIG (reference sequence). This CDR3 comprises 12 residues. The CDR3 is CAWSVAGDTQYF. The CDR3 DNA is TGTGCCTGGAGTGTCGCCGGGGATACGCAGTATTTT. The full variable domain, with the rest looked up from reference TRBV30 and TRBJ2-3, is SQTIHQWPATLVQPVGSPLSLECTVEGTSNPNLYWYRQAAGRGLQLLFYSVGIGQISSEVPQNLSASRPQDRQFILSSKKLLLSDSGFYLCAWSVAGDTQYFGPGTRLTVL.

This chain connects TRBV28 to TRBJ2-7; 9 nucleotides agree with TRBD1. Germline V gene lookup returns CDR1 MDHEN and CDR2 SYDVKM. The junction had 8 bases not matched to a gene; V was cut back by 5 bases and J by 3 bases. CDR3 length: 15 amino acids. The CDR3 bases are TGTGCCAGCAGTCCACAGGGGGCGCGTGGCTACGAGCAGTACTTC. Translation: CASSPQGARGYEQYF. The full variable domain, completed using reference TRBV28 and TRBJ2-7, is DVKVTQSSRYLVKRTGEKVFLECVQDMDHENMFWYRQDPGLGLRLIYFSYDVKMKEKGDIPEGYSVSREKKERFSLILESASTNQTSMYLCASSPQGARGYEQYFGPGTRLTVT.

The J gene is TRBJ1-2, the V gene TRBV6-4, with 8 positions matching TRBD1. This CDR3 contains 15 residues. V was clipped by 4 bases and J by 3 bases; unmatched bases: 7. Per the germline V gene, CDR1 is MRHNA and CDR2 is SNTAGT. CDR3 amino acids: CASSAGQGSHYGYTF. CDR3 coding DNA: TGTGCCAGCAGTGCCGGACAGGGTTCTCACTATGGCTACACCTTC.

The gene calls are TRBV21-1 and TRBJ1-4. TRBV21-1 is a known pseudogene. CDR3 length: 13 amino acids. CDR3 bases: TGTGCCAGCAGCAAAGCGGCGGGAGGTAAACTGTTTTTT. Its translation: CASSKAAGGKLFF.

The CDR3 here is CASSVGLAGDEQYF. CDR3 nucleotide sequence: TGTGCCAGCAGCGTAGGACTAGCGGGAGACGAGCAGTACTTC. The rearrangement joins TRBV2 to TRBJ2-7; 13 nucleotides line up with TRBD2. With V trimmed by 6 bases and J by 5 bases, 4 bases remained unmatched. CDR1 and CDR2 (germline): SNHLY, FYNNEI. This CDR3 contains 14 residues.

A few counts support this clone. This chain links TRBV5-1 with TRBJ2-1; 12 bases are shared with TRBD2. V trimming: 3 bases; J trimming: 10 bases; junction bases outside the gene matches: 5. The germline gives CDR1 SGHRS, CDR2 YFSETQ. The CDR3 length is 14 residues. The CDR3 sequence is CASSSLAGGTEQFF. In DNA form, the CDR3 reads TGCGCCAGCAGCTCACTAGCGGGAGGCACGGAGCAGTTCTTC. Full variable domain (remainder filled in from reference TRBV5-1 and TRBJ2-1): KAGVTQTPRYLIKTRGQQVTLSCSPISGHRSVSWYQQTPGQGLQFLFEYFSETQRNKGNFPGRFSGRQFSNSRSEMNVSTLELGDSALYLCASSSLAGGTEQFFGPGTRLTVL.

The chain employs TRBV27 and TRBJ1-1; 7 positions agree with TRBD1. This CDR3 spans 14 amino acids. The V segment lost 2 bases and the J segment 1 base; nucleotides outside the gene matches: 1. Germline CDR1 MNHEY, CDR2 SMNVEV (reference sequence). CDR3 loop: CASSLRQGNTEAFF. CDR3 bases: TGTGCCAGCAGTTTAAGACAGGGGAACACTGAAGCTTTCTTT.

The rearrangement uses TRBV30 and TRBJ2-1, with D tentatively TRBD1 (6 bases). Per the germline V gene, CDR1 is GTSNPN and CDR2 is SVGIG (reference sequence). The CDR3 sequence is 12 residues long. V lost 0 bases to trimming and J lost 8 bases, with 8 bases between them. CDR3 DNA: TGTGCCTGGAGTGTAGGGGGATATGAGCAGTTCTTC. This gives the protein CAWSVGGYEQFF. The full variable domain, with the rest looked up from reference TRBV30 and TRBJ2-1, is SQTIHQWPATLVQPVGSPLSLECTVEGTSNPNLYWYRQAAGRGLQLLFYSVGIGQISSEVPQNLSASRPQDRQFILSSKKLLLSDSGFYLCAWSVGGYEQFFGPGTRLTVL.

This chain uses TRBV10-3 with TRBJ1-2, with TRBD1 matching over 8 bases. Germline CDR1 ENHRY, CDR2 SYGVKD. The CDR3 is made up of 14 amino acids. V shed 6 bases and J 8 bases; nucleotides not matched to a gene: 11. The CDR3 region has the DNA TGTGCCATCAGCTCAGGTCGTGGGACAGGAGGCTACACCTTC. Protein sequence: CAISSGRGTGGYTF.

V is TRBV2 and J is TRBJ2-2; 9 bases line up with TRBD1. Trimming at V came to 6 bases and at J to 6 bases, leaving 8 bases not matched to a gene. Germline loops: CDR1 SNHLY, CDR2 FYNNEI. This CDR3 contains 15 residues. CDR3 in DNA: TGTGCCAGCAGGGCCGGGACAGGGTCTTCCGGGGAGCTGTTTTTT. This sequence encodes CASRAGTGSSGELFF.

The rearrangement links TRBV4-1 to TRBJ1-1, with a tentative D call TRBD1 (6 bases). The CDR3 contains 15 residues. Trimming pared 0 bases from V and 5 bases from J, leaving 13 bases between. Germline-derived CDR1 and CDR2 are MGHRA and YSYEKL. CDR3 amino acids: CASSQDPGVRTEAFF. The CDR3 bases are TGCGCCAGCAGCCAAGATCCAGGGGTACGAACTGAAGCTTTCTTT.

The CDR3 coding sequence is TGTGCCAGCAGCCCAAGAGGGGGACAGGGGGTCTATGGCTACACCTTC. Protein sequence: CASSPRGGQGVYGYTF. This chain joins TRBV7-9 and TRBJ1-2; 11 nucleotides line up with TRBD1. This CDR3 has 16 amino acids. Germline V gene data show CDR1 as SEHNR and CDR2 as FQNEAQ (reference sequence). The V segment lost 5 bases and the J segment 4 bases; nucleotides outside the gene matches: 9.